These 11 T cell receptor beta chains originate from one sample sequenced in a study of lymphopenia after photon versus proton radiotherapy. The table came from immunoSEQ multiplex PCR; TCRdb's copy has only in-frame clones and leaves some out. The data hold about 70,000 clones, with over 80% observed a single time. The sequenced sample was peripheral blood, obtained from a patient treated with proton-based radiotherapy. These receptor sequences come from a man older than 75 with esophageal cancer.

V is TRBV5-1 and J is TRBJ2-3, with 8 nucleotides matching TRBD1. CDR1 is SGHRS and CDR2 is YFSETQ in the germline V gene. The CDR3 is 17 residues long. Trimming removed 5 bases from V and 0 bases from J; junction bases left unmatched: 11. CDR3 sequence reads: CASSYRGADLSTDTQYF. The CDR3 coding sequence is TGCGCCAGCAGTTACAGGGGGGCGGATTTGAGCACAGATACGCAGTATTTT. Combining the CDR3 with reference TRBV5-1 and TRBJ2-3 gives the whole variable domain KAGVTQTPRYLIKTRGQQVTLSCSPISGHRSVSWYQQTPGQGLQFLFEYFSETQRNKGNFPGRFSGRQFSNSRSEMNVSTLELGDSALYLCASSYRGADLSTDTQYFGPGTRLTVL.

The V gene is TRBV18, the J gene TRBJ1-6; perhaps TRBD1 as D (5 bases). The CDR3 loop spans 15 amino acids. From germline, CDR1 is KGHSH and CDR2 LQKENI. The germline V and J ends were trimmed by 0 bases and 9 bases, with 12 bases remaining between them. CDR3 loop: CASSPPQGLGSPLHF. The CDR3 nucleotides read TGTGCCAGCTCACCACCCCAGGGATTGGGTTCACCCCTCCACTTT.

The chain has TRBV9 and TRBJ2-1; tentative D call: TRBD1 (6 bases). The V gene's germline CDR1 is SGDLS and CDR2 YYNGEE. The CDR3 covers 15 residues. V lost 1 base and J 1 base, leaving 9 bases between the germline ends. CDR3 region: CASSVKQGSYNEQFF. CDR3 in DNA: TGTGCCAGCAGCGTAAAACAGGGTTCCTACAATGAGCAGTTCTTC.

The chain combines TRBV6-6 with TRBJ2-7; TRBD2 matches 10 bases. Germline trimming cut 7 bases from V and 7 bases from J; bases unmatched to any gene: 10. The CDR3 is made up of 14 amino acids. The V gene's germline CDR1 is MNHNY and CDR2 SVGAGI (reference sequence). The CDR3: CASNPAGGQREQYF. Here the CDR3 DNA reads TGTGCCAGCAACCCAGCGGGAGGGCAGCGGGAGCAGTACTTC.

V gene TRBV23-1 combines with J gene TRBJ2-5; 11 nucleotides line up with TRBD2. TRBV23-1 is designated an ORF whose function remains uncertain. J was trimmed by 2 bases and V by 0 bases; bases with no gene match: 2. This CDR3 has 16 residues. Here the CDR3 DNA reads TGCGCCAGCAGTCAATCTAGCGGGAGGGTTCAAGAGACCCAGTACTTC. As protein: CASSQSSGRVQETQYF.

The chain combines TRBV6-4 with TRBJ2-2, with D perhaps matching TRBD1 or TRBD2 (6 bases each). The CDR3 covers 15 residues. Deletions cut 3 bases from V and 4 bases from J, with 12 bases between. Germline CDR1 reads MRHNA; CDR2 reads SNTAGT. The CDR3 spells CASSEGGRGTGELFF. The CDR3 DNA follows: TGTGCCAGCAGTGAGGGGGGCCGGGGCACCGGGGAGCTGTTTTTT.

The chain has TRBV11-2 and TRBJ2-5; 7 nucleotides match TRBD2. The J segment lost 4 bases and the V segment lost 5 bases, leaving 13 bases of the junction unmatched. Germline V gene lookup returns CDR1 SGHAT and CDR2 FQNNGV. This CDR3 has 16 residues. The CDR3 is CASSPRFGGSSETQYF. CDR3 sequence (DNA): TGTGCCAGCAGCCCCCGGTTCGGGGGGTCTTCAGAGACCCAGTACTTC.

V gene TRBV2 combines with J gene TRBJ2-5; D is uncertain. CDR1 and CDR2 from the germline V gene are SNHLY and FYNNEI. The V end was cut by 7 bases, the J end by 3 bases, with 6 bases between. The CDR3 covers 11 residues. Here the CDR3 reads CASTAEETQYF. CDR3 DNA: TGTGCCAGCACGGCGGAAGAGACCCAGTACTTC.

This sequence joins TRBV11-2 and TRBJ2-5, with D maybe TRBD2 (5 bases). The CDR3 consists of 14 residues. Trimming pared 0 bases from V and 5 bases from J, leaving 10 bases between. The germline V gene has CDR1 SGHAT and CDR2 FQNNGV. The DNA of the CDR3 is TGTGCCAGCAGCTTAGATCCCGGGATGGAGACCCAGTACTTC. It is translated as CASSLDPGMETQYF.

This clone was seen more than once but under ten times. The V gene is TRBV18, the J gene TRBJ2-1, with D possibly being TRBD1 (6 bases). The CDR3 is 16 amino acids. Trimming shortened V by 4 bases and J by 0 bases, and 13 bases separated the two germline ends. Germline-derived CDR1 and CDR2 are KGHSH and LQKENI. The CDR3 DNA is TGTGCCAGCTCACTGGACCAGGGGAGCTCCTACAATGAGCAGTTCTTC. Encoded protein: CASSLDQGSSYNEQFF.

The J gene is TRBJ1-2, the V gene TRBV5-1; D is perhaps TRBD1 (6 bases). CDR1 and CDR2 (germline): SGHRS, YFSETQ. Trimming left V 2 bases short and J 4 bases short, with 15 bases between. This CDR3 comprises 15 residues. CDR3 nucleotide sequence: TGCGCCAGCAGCTTATTTTCCGACAGGACCTATGGCTACACCTTC. It specifies CASSLFSDRTYGYTF.